These 2 T cell receptor beta chains were all obtained from the same sample, sequenced in a study of CD8 T cells in ankylosing spondylitis. A single record per CDR3 protein comes from TCRdb applying MiXCR to the 5' RACE reads. Of roughly 86,000 distinct CDR3 sequences listed, about 9% are singletons. The specimen sequenced was blood, either unsorted or a sorted T cell fraction (not recorded which). All receptors come from a male donor with ankylosing spondylitis or in good health (not recorded which).

This clonotype was seen a handful of times. This chain uses TRBV20-1 with TRBJ2-1, with D possibly being TRBD1 (5 bases). The V end lost 3 bases, the J end lost 9 bases, and 21 bases lay between the germline ends. CDR1 and CDR2 (germline): DFQATT, SNEGSKA (reference sequence). This CDR3 has 15 residues. CDR3 sequence reads: CSASPRAGIAFEQFF. CDR3 coding DNA: TGCAGTGCTAGTCCCCGGGCAGGGATCGCGTTTGAGCAGTTCTTC.

The sample holds many counts of this clonotype. V and J are TRBV7-9 and TRBJ2-2; 7 bases line up with TRBD1. In germline, CDR1 is SEHNR, CDR2 FQNEAQ (reference sequence). The CDR3 consists of 15 residues. V lost 4 bases and J lost 5; bases outside the gene matches: 7. The chain's CDR3 is CASSSDRVGTGELFF. For the CDR3, the DNA is TGTGCCAGCAGCTCCGACAGGGTGGGAACCGGGGAGCTGTTTTTT.